One sample yielded the 25 T cell receptor beta chains listed below, sequenced in a study of cytomegalovirus exposure and HLA in healthy donors. Both 60 Vbeta primers and 13 Jbeta primers went into the PCR. Sequenced by immunoSEQ multiplex PCR; TCRdb stores in-frame clones only, minus some. The sample holds 130,000 or so clones; approximately 86% are singletons and the top ten take about 0.51%. The specimen sequenced was PBMCs. The receptors shown here come from a woman between 35 and 50 years old in good health and CMV-seronegative.

The rearrangement joins TRBV7-8 to TRBJ2-5, with D possibly matching TRBD2 (5 bases). The end of the DNA fits TRBJ2-7 better, so the J call may be wrong. The germline V gene has CDR1 SGHVS and CDR2 FQNEAQ. The CDR3 extends over 14 amino acids. CDR3 coding DNA: TGTGCCAGCAGCTTAGCGGGTTACGGGGTCGAGCAGTACTTC. Encoded protein: CASSLAGYGVEQYF.

This clone was counted once. V and J are TRBV7-9 and TRBJ2-1, with 9 bases lining up with TRBD2. Germline values: CDR1 SEHNR, CDR2 FQNEAQ (reference sequence). The ends lost 5 bases at V and 2 bases at J; junction bases unmatched: 10. The CDR3 has 17 residues. The CDR3 protein is CASSAPSGGRAYNEQFF. CDR3 DNA sequence: TGTGCCAGCAGCGCCCCTAGTGGCGGGAGGGCCTACAATGAGCAGTTCTTC.

V is TRBV7-2 and J is TRBJ2-3, with 7 nucleotides matching TRBD1. Losses at the gene ends were 2 bases for V and 1 base for J; bases not matched to a gene: 3. CDR3 size: 15 residues. The germline CDR1 and CDR2 sequences are SGHTA and FQGNSA. In DNA form, the CDR3 reads TGTGCCAGCAGCTTACAAACAGGGGGCACAGATACGCAGTATTTT. Translating it yields CASSLQTGGTDTQYF.

The chain combines TRBV6-1 with TRBJ2-7; 11 bases line up with TRBD1. This CDR3 spans 15 amino acids. The trim removed 5 bases at V and 1 base at J, leaving 4 bases unmatched. Germline V gene lookup returns CDR1 MNHNS and CDR2 SASEGT. CDR3 in DNA: TGTGCCAGCAGTCCGGACAGGGGGCGATCCTACGAGCAGTACTTC. Its translation is CASSPDRGRSYEQYF.

This clone was detected a few times. The chain is built from TRBV5-1 and TRBJ1-1; unclear D gene. The CDR3 runs 13 residues. Trimming shortened V by 5 bases and J by 3 bases, and 11 bases separated the two germline ends. Germline-derived CDR1 and CDR2 are SGHRS and YFSETQ. CDR3 nucleotides: TGCGCCAGCAGTATCTCTCGCGACACTGAAGCTTTCTTT. Translating it yields CASSISRDTEAFF.

In its sample, this clone was seen once. The chain uses TRBV9 and TRBJ2-1; 9 bases align to TRBD2. J gave up 6 bases and V 3 bases, and 7 bases lay outside the gene matches. This CDR3 has 15 amino acids. The germline CDR1 and CDR2 sequences are SGDLS and YYNGEE. CDR3 coding DNA: TGTGCCAGCAGCGCCCGACTAGCGGAGGTCAATGAGCAGTTCTTC. Translating gives CASSARLAEVNEQFF.

The chain links TRBV7-8 to TRBJ2-4; tentatively, D is TRBD2 (6 bases). The germline gives CDR1 SGHVS, CDR2 FQNEAQ. CDR3 length equals 16 residues. V lost 5 bases to trimming and J lost 1 base, with 15 bases between them. The CDR3 DNA reads TGTGCCAGCAGCCGTAGCGGAGGCGCTGCCAAAAACATTCAGTACTTC. It is translated as CASSRSGGAAKNIQYF.

The chain links TRBV11-3 to TRBJ2-5; weak D call: TRBD2 (7 bases). CDR1 and CDR2 from the germline V gene are SGHNT and YENEEA. The ends were cut back, 6 bases at V and 9 bases at J, with 20 bases in the middle. The CDR3 has 14 amino acids. The CDR3 loop is CASRASGGGAAQYF. Written as DNA, the CDR3 is TGTGCCAGCAGGGCCTCGGGCGGGGGCGCGGCCCAGTACTTC.

The V gene is TRBV9, the J gene TRBJ2-3, with a weak D call TRBD2 (5 bases). The CDR3 runs to 16 residues. Germline CDR1 SGDLS, CDR2 YYNGEE. Trimming pared 0 bases from V and 0 bases from J, leaving 11 bases between. The chain's CDR3 is CASSVGPSTSTDTQYF. CDR3 in DNA: TGTGCCAGCAGCGTAGGGCCTAGCACTAGCACAGATACGCAGTATTTT.

This chain links TRBV5-6 with TRBJ2-5; 9 nucleotides match TRBD1. CDR3 length: 15 residues. Trimming cost V 4 bases and J 5 bases; bases outside gene matches: 9. Looked up from germline, CDR1 is SGHDT and CDR2 is YYEEEE. The CDR3 DNA reads TGTGCCAGCAGCCAGGGACAGGGCAATCGTGAGACCCAGTACTTC. Amino acid sequence: CASSQGQGNRETQYF. Supplemented by reference TRBV5-6 and TRBJ2-5, the full variable domain reads DAGVTQSPTHLIKTRGQQVTLRCSPKSGHDTVSWYQQALGQGPQFIFQYYEEEERQRGNFPDRFSGHQFPNYSSELNVNALLLGDSALYLCASSQGQGNRETQYFGPGTRLLVL.

This chain uses TRBV6-1 with TRBJ1-5, with D maybe TRBD1 (5 bases). This CDR3 is 15 amino acids long. The ends were cut back, 4 bases at V and 0 bases at J, with 10 bases in the middle. CDR1 is MNHNS, CDR2 SASEGT, per germline. In nucleotides, the CDR3 is TGTGCCAGCAGTGTGACAGATAATAGCAATCAGCCCCAGCATTTT. This codes for CASSVTDNSNQPQHF.

V is TRBV7-9 and J is TRBJ2-5, with 7 bases that match TRBD2. The J call may be faulty, since TRBJ2-7 better matches the DNA end. The CDR3 has 14 residues. Germline CDR1 and CDR2: SEHNR and FQNEAQ (reference sequence). Here the CDR3 reads CASSLGSGAYEQYF. The CDR3 DNA follows: TGTGCCAGCAGCTTAGGCAGCGGGGCCTACGAGCAGTACTTC.

In DNA form, the CDR3 reads TGTGCCAGCAGCGGCAGCGGGAGGGAGACCCAGTACTTC. Translated, it gives CASSGSGRETQYF. The rearrangement joins TRBV7-9 to TRBJ2-5; 9 positions agree with TRBD2. Per the germline V gene, CDR1 is SEHNR and CDR2 is FQNEAQ (reference sequence). The J segment lost 5 bases and the V segment lost 5 bases, leaving 3 bases of the junction unmatched. The CDR3 has 13 residues.

This clone is classed as large. The V and J genes are TRBV5-4 and TRBJ1-4, with 8 positions matching TRBD1. The germline gives CDR1 SGHNT, CDR2 YYREEE (reference sequence). J gave up 4 bases and V 3 bases, and 2 bases lay outside the gene matches. The CDR3 extends over 14 amino acids. The CDR3 here is CASSSGQVNEKLFF. Here the CDR3 DNA reads TGTGCCAGCAGCTCGGGACAGGTTAATGAAAAACTGTTTTTT.

The chain links TRBV6-5 to TRBJ1-5; no clear D gene. The CDR3 is 15 amino acids. Between the trimmed V and J ends, which lost 0 bases and 0 bases, there was a span of 6 bases. Germline CDR1 MNHEY, CDR2 SVGAGI. In DNA form, the CDR3 reads TGTGCCAGCAGTTACTCCGGGAATAGCAATCAGCCCCAGCATTTT. It translates to CASSYSGNSNQPQHF.

This rearrangement joins TRBV6-1 to TRBJ2-7; TRBD1 is a possible D gene (6 bases). The length of the CDR3 is 16 residues. Germline V gene lookup returns CDR1 MNHNS and CDR2 SASEGT. Deletions cut 2 bases from V and 3 bases from J, with 17 bases between. In DNA, the CDR3 is TGTGCCAGCAGTGAAACCGATACAGGGTACGTCTACGAGCAGTACTTC. Translation: CASSETDTGYVYEQYF.

The CDR3 bases are TGTGCCAGCAGTCAAGAGAGGCACTGCGAGCAGTACTTC. This gives the protein CASSQERHCEQYF. The gene calls are TRBV6-5 and TRBJ2-7, with unresolved D. This CDR3 is 13 amino acids long. Trimming stripped 5 bases from V and 6 bases from J, with 14 bases between. From germline, CDR1 is MNHEY and CDR2 SVGAGI.

V usage is TRBV6-5 and J usage is TRBJ1-2; 7 bases agree with TRBD1. Per the germline V gene, CDR1 is MNHEY and CDR2 is SVGAGI. The CDR3 contains 14 residues. The trim removed 5 bases at V and 7 bases at J, leaving 10 bases unmatched. The CDR3: CASSEGGNRGGYTF. Here the CDR3 DNA reads TGTGCCAGCAGTGAAGGAGGAAACAGGGGTGGCTACACCTTC.

This chain joins TRBV5-8 and TRBJ2-7; 12 bases match TRBD2. V was clipped by 2 bases and J by 2 bases; unmatched bases: 2. The CDR3 is 15 residues long. Germline assignment: CDR1 SGHTS and CDR2 YDEGEE. The chain's CDR3 is CASSFLAGGTYEQYF. The CDR3 nucleotides read TGTGCCAGCAGCTTCCTAGCGGGGGGGACCTACGAGCAGTACTTC.

V usage is TRBV6-5 and J usage is TRBJ2-7, with TRBD2 identical over 7 bases. CDR1 and CDR2 from the germline V gene are MNHEY and SVGAGI. Unmatched junction bases numbered 12, after V lost 6 bases and J lost 4 bases. The CDR3 is 15 amino acids. The CDR3 sequence: CASSGLVAATYEQYF. The CDR3 DNA is TGTGCCAGCAGCGGACTAGTAGCCGCGACTTACGAGCAGTACTTC.

The chain combines TRBV29-1 with TRBJ2-3; tentatively, D is TRBD2 (5 bases). This CDR3 has 15 residues. Germline-derived CDR1 and CDR2 are SQVTM and ANQGSEA. The V and J ends lost 1 base and 2 bases respectively, with 13 bases between them. Here the CDR3 reads CSVEALGDVTDTQYF. CDR3 bases: TGCAGCGTTGAAGCACTAGGAGATGTCACAGATACGCAGTATTTT.

This chain links TRBV15 with TRBJ1-4; D unclear. The length of the CDR3 is 15 residues. Germline CDR1 reads LNHNV; CDR2 reads YYDKDF (reference sequence). Between the trimmed V and J ends, which lost 1 base and 5 bases, there was a span of 11 bases. CDR3 bases: TGTGCCACCAGCAGAGGATCCCCCCGGAATGAAAAACTGTTTTTT. This encodes CATSRGSPRNEKLFF.

V usage is TRBV28 and J usage is TRBJ1-5, with D possibly being TRBD1 (6 bases). This CDR3 has 16 residues. Germline V gene data show CDR1 as MDHEN and CDR2 as SYDVKM. Trimming took 7 bases from V and 5 from J, leaving 21 bases between them. The CDR3 loop is CASTARWRGGYQPQHF. In DNA, the CDR3 is TGTGCCAGCACCGCCCGATGGAGGGGGGGATATCAGCCCCAGCATTTT.

This clone was detected a few times. The chain has TRBV11-2 and TRBJ2-7; the D gene is possibly TRBD1 (6 bases). Germline CDR1 reads SGHAT; CDR2 reads FQNNGV. The CDR3 is 16 amino acids. V dropped 3 bases and J dropped 1 base, with 16 bases sitting between them. The DNA for the CDR3 is TGTGCCAGCAGCTTGTGGGGGACACTCCCTTCCTACGAGCAGTACTTC. This codes for CASSLWGTLPSYEQYF.

The rearrangement joins TRBV5-6 to TRBJ2-1; the D is unclear. The germline CDR1 and CDR2 sequences are SGHDT and YYEEEE. Trimming stripped 0 bases from V and 7 bases from J, with 8 bases between. This CDR3 comprises 13 residues. The CDR3 DNA sequence: TGTGCCAGCAGCTTGGGCAGAACGAATGAGCAGTTCTTC. This sequence encodes CASSLGRTNEQFF.